A selection of T cell receptor beta chains follows, all from one sample in a study of cytomegalovirus exposure and HLA in healthy donors. Some clones are missing from TCRdb's copy, which holds only in-frame ones; the method was immunoSEQ multiplex PCR. The table includes 150,000 to 200,000 clones, about 70% detected once. Sequencing input: PBMCs. These receptors were collected from a woman under 40 in good health and CMV-seronegative. Each CDR3 is given with its conserved first and last residue. Fields, in order: V gene, J gene, D gene, CDR3 protein. A D gene is named only where the DNA matches it firmly.

v_call: TRBV5-1
j_call: -
d_call: -
cdr3_aa: CASQPARGYEQYF

v_call: TRBV19
j_call: TRBJ1-3
d_call: -
cdr3_aa: CASSTTTASGNTIYF

v_call: TRBV9
j_call: TRBJ1-2
d_call: -
cdr3_aa: CASSVGRGGSGYTF

v_call: TRBV7-2
j_call: TRBJ1-1
d_call: -
cdr3_aa: CASSFRRGIEAFF

v_call: TRBV25-1
j_call: TRBJ1-2
d_call: TRBD1
cdr3_aa: CASSGRTGEGTF

v_call: TRBV19
j_call: TRBJ2-7
d_call: TRBD1
cdr3_aa: CASSFDRGSYEQYF

v_call: TRBV9
j_call: TRBJ2-5
d_call: TRBD2
cdr3_aa: CASSVGGLAGGKETQYF

v_call: TRBV15
j_call: TRBJ1-2
d_call: -
cdr3_aa: CATSQPQGLGYTF

v_call: TRBV4-2
j_call: TRBJ2-5
d_call: -
cdr3_aa: CASSQGADQETQYF

v_call: TRBV28
j_call: TRBJ2-3
d_call: -
cdr3_aa: CASRHAGTQPSTDTQYF

v_call: TRBV2
j_call: TRBJ2-6
d_call: -
cdr3_aa: CASTEDSEANVLTF

v_call: TRBV7-3
j_call: TRBJ1-2
d_call: -
cdr3_aa: CASSPRPQGIGGYTF

v_call: TRBV5-6
j_call: TRBJ1-2
d_call: -
cdr3_aa: CASSLGATNYGYTF

v_call: TRBV5-5
j_call: TRBJ1-5
d_call: TRBD1
cdr3_aa: CASSTGDRAVWQPQHF

v_call: TRBV9
j_call: TRBJ1-3
d_call: -
cdr3_aa: CASSVVDSQAGNTIYF

v_call: TRBV2
j_call: TRBJ1-4
d_call: -
cdr3_aa: CASSRGGWGEKLFF

v_call: TRBV7-2
j_call: TRBJ2-1
d_call: TRBD2
cdr3_aa: CASSSTSGRADEQFF

v_call: TRBV6-5
j_call: TRBJ2-1
d_call: TRBD2
cdr3_aa: CASSSSSGRFNEQFF

v_call: TRBV30
j_call: TRBJ2-3
d_call: TRBD2
cdr3_aa: CAWRGGGTDTQYF

v_call: TRBV19
j_call: TRBJ2-5
d_call: TRBD2
cdr3_aa: CASSSRTSRAETQYF